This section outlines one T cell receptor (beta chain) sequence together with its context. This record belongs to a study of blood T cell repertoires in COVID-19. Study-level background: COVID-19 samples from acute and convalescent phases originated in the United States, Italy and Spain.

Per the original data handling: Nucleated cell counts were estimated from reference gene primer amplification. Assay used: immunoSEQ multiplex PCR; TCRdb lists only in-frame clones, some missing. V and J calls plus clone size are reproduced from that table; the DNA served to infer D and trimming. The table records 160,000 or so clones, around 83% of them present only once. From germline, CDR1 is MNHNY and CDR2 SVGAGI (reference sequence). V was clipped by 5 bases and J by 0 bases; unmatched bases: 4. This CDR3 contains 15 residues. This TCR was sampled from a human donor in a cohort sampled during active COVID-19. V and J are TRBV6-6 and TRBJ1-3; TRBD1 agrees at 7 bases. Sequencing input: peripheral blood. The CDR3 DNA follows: TGTGCCAGCAGTCGAGACAGGGTCTCTGGAAACACCATATATTTT. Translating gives CASSRDRVSGNTIYF.